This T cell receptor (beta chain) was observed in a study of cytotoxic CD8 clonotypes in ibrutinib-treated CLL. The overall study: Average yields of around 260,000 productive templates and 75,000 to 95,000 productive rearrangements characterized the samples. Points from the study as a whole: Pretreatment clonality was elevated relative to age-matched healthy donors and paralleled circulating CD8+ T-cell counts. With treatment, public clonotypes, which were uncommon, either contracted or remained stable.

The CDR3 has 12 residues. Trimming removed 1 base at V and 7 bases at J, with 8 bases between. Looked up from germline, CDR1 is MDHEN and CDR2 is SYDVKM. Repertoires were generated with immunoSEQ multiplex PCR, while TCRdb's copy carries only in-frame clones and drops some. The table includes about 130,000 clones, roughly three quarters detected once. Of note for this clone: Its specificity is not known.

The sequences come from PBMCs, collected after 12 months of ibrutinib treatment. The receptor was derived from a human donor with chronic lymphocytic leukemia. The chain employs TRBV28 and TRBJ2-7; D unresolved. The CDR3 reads CASSLFFREQYF. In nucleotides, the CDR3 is TGTGCCAGCAGTTTATTCTTCAGGGAGCAGTACTTC.